Ten or more counts support the clone carrying this TCR beta chain. Noted time point: sample taken at primary tumor resection. The cohort: 70 to 85 early-stage, untreated non-small cell lung cancer patients. From tumor, nontumor lung or frozen PBMC, whole RNA was taken unsorted for sequencing. MiXCR, applied by TCRdb to the 5' RACE reads, yields one record per CDR3 protein. The sample contains 35,000 to 45,000 distinct CDR3 sequences, roughly 7.2% of which appear only once. The CDR3 totals 13 residues. The V end lost 0 bases, the J end lost 2 bases, and 4 bases lay between the germline ends. The germline gives CDR1 KGHSY, CDR2 FQNENV. These data come from a study of spatial heterogeneity in lung cancer.

Material: PBMCs, obtained at surgery. The TCR comes from a female donor with early-stage non-small cell lung cancer. J is TRBJ1-1 and V is TRBV16; no firm D call. As DNA, the CDR3 is TGTGCCAGCAGCCAATCGGAAAACACTGAAGCTTTCTTT. It translates to CASSQSENTEAFF.